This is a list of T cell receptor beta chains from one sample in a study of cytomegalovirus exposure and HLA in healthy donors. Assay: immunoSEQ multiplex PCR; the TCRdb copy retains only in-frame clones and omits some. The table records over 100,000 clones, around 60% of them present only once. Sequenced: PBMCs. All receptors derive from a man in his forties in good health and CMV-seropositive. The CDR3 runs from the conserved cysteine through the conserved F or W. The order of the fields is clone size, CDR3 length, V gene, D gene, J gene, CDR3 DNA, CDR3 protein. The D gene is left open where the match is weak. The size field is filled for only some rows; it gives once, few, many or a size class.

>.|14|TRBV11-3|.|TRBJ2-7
TGTGCCAGCAGCTTAGACGGAGAATCCTACGAGCAGTACTTC
CASSLDGESYEQYF
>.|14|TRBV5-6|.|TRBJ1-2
TGTGCCAGCAGCTTCAGGGATCTTAGGGGTGGCTACACCTTC
CASSFRDLRGGYTF
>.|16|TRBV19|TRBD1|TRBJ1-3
TGTGCCAGCCGAACAGGGGGCAACGGGGCTGGAAACACCATATATTTT
CASRTGGNGAGNTIYF
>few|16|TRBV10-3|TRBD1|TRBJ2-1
TGTGCCATCAGGGGATCGACAGGGGGCGCCGACAATGAGCAGTTCTTC
CAIRGSTGGADNEQFF
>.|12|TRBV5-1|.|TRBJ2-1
TGCGCCAGCAGCTTGGAGGCGGGTGAGCAGTTCTTC
CASSLEAGEQFF
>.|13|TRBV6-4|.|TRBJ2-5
TGTGCCAGCAGTTTGACTAGTCAAGAGACCCAGTACTTC
CASSLTSQETQYF
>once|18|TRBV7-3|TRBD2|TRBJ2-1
TGTGCCAGCAGCTTAACGGCAGTCGGGACTAGCGGGAGTAATGAGCAGTTCTTC
CASSLTAVGTSGSNEQFF
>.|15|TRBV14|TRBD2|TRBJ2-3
TGTGCCAGCAGCCATACAGCGGGACGCACAGATACGCAGTATTTT
CASSHTAGRTDTQYF
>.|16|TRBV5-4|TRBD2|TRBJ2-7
TGTGCCAGCAGCTTGGGAGCGGGAGCTATATCATACGAGCAGTACTTC
CASSLGAGAISYEQYF
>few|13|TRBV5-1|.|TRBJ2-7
TGCGCCAGCAGCCCCTCGATACTACGGGAGCAGTACTTC
CASSPSILREQYF
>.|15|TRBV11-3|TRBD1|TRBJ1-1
TGTGCCAGCAGCTTAAGGGGGCAGGCGAACACTGAAGCTTTCTTT
CASSLRGQANTEAFF
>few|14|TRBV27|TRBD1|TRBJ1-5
TGTGCCAGCAGTTTACAGGGGGCAAATCAGCCCCAGCATTTT
CASSLQGANQPQHF
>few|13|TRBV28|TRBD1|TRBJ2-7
TGTGCCAGCATTTCAGGGGGCATGTACGAGCAGTACTTC
CASISGGMYEQYF
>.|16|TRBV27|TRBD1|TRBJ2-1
TGTGCCAGCAGCAGCTACCCGGACAGGGGGCATCTTGAGCAGTTCTTC
CASSSYPDRGHLEQFF
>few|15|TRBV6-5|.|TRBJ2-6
TGTGCCAGCAATCAAGGGGGCTCTGGGGCCAACGTCCTGACTTTC
CASNQGGSGANVLTF
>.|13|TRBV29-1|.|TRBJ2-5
TGCAGCGTCTCTAGAGGATTTGGAGAGACCCAGTACTTC
CSVSRGFGETQYF
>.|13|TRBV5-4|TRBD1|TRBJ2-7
TGTGCCAGCACCGGACAGGCCCGAGGCGAGCAGTACTTC
CASTGQARGEQYF
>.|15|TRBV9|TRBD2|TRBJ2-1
TGTGCCAGCAGCGTAGCTAGCGGGCCCTACAATGAGCAGTTCTTC
CASSVASGPYNEQFF
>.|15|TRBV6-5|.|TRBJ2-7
TGTGCCAGCAGTCAGGCCGGGGATCTTCGGTACGAGCAGTACTTC
CASSQAGDLRYEQYF
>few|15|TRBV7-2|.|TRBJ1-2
TGTGCCAGCAGCCCAGTCGGTAGCTGGGTCGGGGGCTACACCTTC
CASSPVGSWVGGYTF
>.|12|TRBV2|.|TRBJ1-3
TGTGCCAGCAGTGAACAGAGAAACACCATATATTTT
CASSEQRNTIYF
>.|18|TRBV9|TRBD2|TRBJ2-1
TGTGCCAGCATCCCGGGACTAGCGGGAGAGGGGGCCCACAATGAGCAGTTCTTC
CASIPGLAGEGAHNEQFF
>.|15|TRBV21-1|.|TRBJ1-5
TGTGCCAGCGGGTCGGACAGGGGTTTCAATCAGCCCCAGCATTTT
CASGSDRGFNQPQHF
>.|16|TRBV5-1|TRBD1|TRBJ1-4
TGCGCCAGCAGCTTGTTGGACAGGGGAACTAATGAAAAACTGTTTTTT
CASSLLDRGTNEKLFF
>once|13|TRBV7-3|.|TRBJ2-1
TGTGCCAGCAGCTTAAAAGTGGACACTGAGCAGTTCTTC
CASSLKVDTEQFF
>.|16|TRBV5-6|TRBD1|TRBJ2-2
TGTGCCAGCAGCTTTGTCACAGGGGGTAGCCACCGGGGAGCTGTTTTT
CASSFVTGGSHRGAVF
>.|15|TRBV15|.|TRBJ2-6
TGTGCCACCAGCAGAGTCAGCTCTGGGGCCAACGTCCTGACTTTC
CATSRVSSGANVLTF
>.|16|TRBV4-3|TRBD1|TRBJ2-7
TGCGCCAGCAGCCAAGGAGGGACAGGGGACCCCTACGAGCAGTACTTC
CASSQGGTGDPYEQYF
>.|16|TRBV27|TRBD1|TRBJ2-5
TGTGCCAGCAGTACACCCCACCGGGACAGGGGCGTGACCCAGTACTTC
CASSTPHRDRGVTQYF
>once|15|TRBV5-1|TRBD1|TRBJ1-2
TGCGCCAGCAGCTCTGGACAGGAAGACTTGAGAGGCTACACCTTC
CASSSGQEDLRGYTF
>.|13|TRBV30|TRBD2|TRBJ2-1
TGTGCCTGGAGTACTAGCGGCTACAATGAGCAGTTCTTC
CAWSTSGYNEQFF
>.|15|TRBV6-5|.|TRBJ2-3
TGTGCCAGCAGTTACTCGCGGGACAGTGGAGATACGCAGTATTTT
CASSYSRDSGDTQYF
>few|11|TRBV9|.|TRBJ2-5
TGTGCCAGCAGCACAGGAGAGACCCAGTACTTC
CASSTGETQYF
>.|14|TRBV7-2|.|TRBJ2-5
TGTGCCAGCAGTCCCCGGGGTACACAAGAGACCCAGTACTTC
CASSPRGTQETQYF
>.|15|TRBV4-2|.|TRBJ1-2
TGTGCCAGCAGCCAAGATAACCTCAGGGCTGGGGGCTACACCTTC
CASSQDNLRAGGYTF
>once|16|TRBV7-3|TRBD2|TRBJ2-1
TGTGCCAGCAGCCCTCAGGGTAGCGGGACTTACAATGAGCAGTTCTTC
CASSPQGSGTYNEQFF
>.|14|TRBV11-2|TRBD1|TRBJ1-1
TGTGCCAGCAGCTCCAGATGGCTGGGACAGGGAACTTTCTTT
CASSSRWLGQGTFF
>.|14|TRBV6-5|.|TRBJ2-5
TGTGCCAGCAGGGTGCCAGGGTCGGAAGAGACCCAGTACTTC
CASRVPGSEETQYF
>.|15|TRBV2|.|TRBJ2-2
TGTGCCAGCAGCGCAGGATGGGGGGACACCGGGGAGCTGTTTTTT
CASSAGWGDTGELFF
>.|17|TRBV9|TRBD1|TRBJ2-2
TGTGCCAGCAGCTTCTCCACTGGACAGGGAGGCACCGGGGAGCTGTTTTTT
CASSFSTGQGGTGELFF
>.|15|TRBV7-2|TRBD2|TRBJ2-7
TGTGCCAGCAGCCCTAGGCCTAGCGGGAGTTACGAGCAGTACTTC
CASSPRPSGSYEQYF
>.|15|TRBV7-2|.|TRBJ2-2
TGTGCCAGCAGCCGCGGGGCTAGCGCCCCCGGGGAGCTGTTTTTT
CASSRGASAPGELFF
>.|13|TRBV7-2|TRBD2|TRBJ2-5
TGTGCCACAGGCGGGAGGGCCGAAGAGACCCAGTACTTC
CATGGRAEETQYF
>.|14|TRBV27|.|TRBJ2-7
TGTGCCAGCAGTTTGGCCGGACAGCTCTACGAGCAGTACTTC
CASSLAGQLYEQYF
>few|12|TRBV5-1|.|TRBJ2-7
TGCGCCAGCAGCTTGGGTTCGGGCGAGCAGTACTTC
CASSLGSGEQYF
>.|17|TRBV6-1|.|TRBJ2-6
TGTGCCAGCAGTGGAGCAGGGGATAGCTCTGGGGCCAACGTCCTGACTTTC
CASSGAGDSSGANVLTF
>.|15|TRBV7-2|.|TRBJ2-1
TGTGCCAGCAGCTTGATGCCTAGCTCCTACAATGAGCAGTTCTTC
CASSLMPSSYNEQFF
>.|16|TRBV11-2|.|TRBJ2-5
TGTGCCAGCAGCTCCTATACAAAAGGGAGCCAAGAGACCCAGTACTTC
CASSSYTKGSQETQYF
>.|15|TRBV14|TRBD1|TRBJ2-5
TGTGCCAGCAGCCATCAATGGACAGGGCTAGAGACCCAGTACTTC
CASSHQWTGLETQYF
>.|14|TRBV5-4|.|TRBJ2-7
TGTGCCAGCAGGTCGTCCGGACAATCCTACGAGCAGTACTTC
CASRSSGQSYEQYF
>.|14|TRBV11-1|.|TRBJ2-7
TGTGCCAGCAGCTTAGGCACAGGGAGACGTGAGCAGTACTTC
CASSLGTGRREQYF